The clone carrying this T cell receptor beta chain was counted between two and nine times. These data come from a study of regulatory T cells in long-lasting Graves disease. Time point here: newly diagnosed GD, antithyroid drugs for less than 3 months. PBMC-derived RNA was used for the TCR library. The V gene lost 6 bases and the J gene lost 5 bases, with 13 bases spanning the gap. The CDR3 has 13 amino acids. Germline V gene sequence: CDR1 LNHDA, CDR2 SQIVND (reference sequence). To make TCR beta libraries, researchers used iRepertoire HTBI primers and Arm-PCR of CDR3 regions. Each CDR3 protein gets one entry after TCRdb re-called the multiplex PCR reads with MiXCR. The sample holds around 320,000 distinct CDR3 sequences, over 15% seen once. The data were also submitted as part of a second study, on T cells in Graves' hyperthyroidism and ophthalmopathy. As reported in that work: Progression to ophthalmopathy was predicted a median of 6.5 months early.

This clonotype originated in a man aged 35-49 years with Graves disease. The material was peripheral blood mononuclear cells (PBMCs), obtained at new diagnosis, from a patient treated with antithyroid drugs. V is TRBV19 and J is TRBJ1-1, with TRBD1 as a possible D gene (6 bases). CDR3 nucleotide sequence: TGTGCCAGTAGCTTAATACAGGGAACTGAAGCTTTCTTT. Protein product: CASSLIQGTEAFF. The complete variable domain, with remaining parts taken from reference TRBV19 and TRBJ1-1, reads DGGITQSPKYLFRKEGQNVTLSCEQNLNHDAMYWYRQDPGQGLRLIYYSQIVNDFQKGDIAEGYSVSREKKESFPLTVTSAQKNPTAFYLCASSLIQGTEAFFGQGTRLTVV.